One and the same sample provided the 22 T cell receptor beta chains below, sequenced in a study of blood T cell repertoires in COVID-19 (dated by TCRdb to about 2020). The library came from the immunoSEQ multiplex PCR assay. In TCRdb, the immuneACCESS table is reduced to in-frame sequences with V and J assigned. These tables do not hold every clone; where another copy was compared, an unresolved V gene accounts for under half, and the others remain unexplained. The sample records about 58,000 clones, 60% to 85% of which are singletons. Of the sample, 4.9% falls within the top ten clones. The sequencing input was peripheral blood. Receptors originate from a human donor in a cohort sampled during active COVID-19.

This chain connects TRBV7-9 to TRBJ2-1, with TRBD1 as a possible D gene (5 bases). V lost 5 bases and J lost 8, with 19 bases in between. Germline V gene sequence: CDR1 SEHNR, CDR2 FQNEAQ (reference sequence). The CDR3 sequence is 15 residues long. The CDR3 loop is CASSELGKPRDEQFF. Here the CDR3 DNA reads TGTGCCAGCAGCGAGCTGGGGAAACCCAGGGATGAGCAGTTCTTC.

This rearrangement joins TRBV20-1 to TRBJ2-7; 8 positions agree with TRBD2. The V gene's germline CDR1 is DFQATT and CDR2 SNEGSKA (reference sequence). This CDR3 contains 16 residues. V was pared by 3 bases and J by 0 bases, with 10 bases of the junction left unmatched. CDR3 sequence (DNA): TGCAGTGCTAGTCCCTATGGCGGGAGGTCCTCCTACGAGCAGTACTTC. Protein product: CSASPYGGRSSYEQYF.

The chain is built from TRBV5-6 and TRBJ2-5; D is unclear. This CDR3 is 15 amino acids long. The germline V and J ends were trimmed by 0 bases and 1 base, with 10 bases remaining between them. CDR1 is SGHDT, CDR2 YYEEEE, per germline. The CDR3 sequence: CASSLGARLQETQYF. The CDR3 DNA is TGTGCCAGCAGCTTGGGGGCCAGGCTCCAAGAGACCCAGTACTTC.

The V call is TRBV5-1, the J call TRBJ2-7; D may be TRBD1 (5 bases). The CDR3 has 16 residues. Trimming took off 2 bases at V and 2 bases at J, with 17 bases between the two ends. CDR1 is SGHRS, CDR2 YFSETQ, per germline. This chain's CDR3 is CASSFGISTGAYEQYF. DNA of the CDR3: TGCGCCAGCAGCTTTGGTATTTCTACAGGAGCCTACGAGCAGTACTTC.

The chain has TRBV13 and TRBJ1-4; D may be TRBD1 (6 bases). The CDR3 extends over 19 amino acids. Between the trimmed V and J ends, which lost 3 bases and 0 bases, there was a span of 20 bases. From germline, CDR1 is PRHDT and CDR2 FYEKMQ (reference sequence). The CDR3 sequence is CASSLWTASSFATNEKLFF. Here the CDR3 DNA reads TGTGCCAGCAGCTTGTGGACAGCGAGTTCATTTGCAACTAATGAAAAACTGTTTTTT.

The chain uses TRBV28 and TRBJ1-6; tentative D call: TRBD1 (6 bases). V was clipped by 6 bases and J by 7 bases, with 13 bases between them. Germline V lookup: CDR1 MDHEN, CDR2 SYDVKM. CDR3 length: 14 amino acids. CDR3 DNA sequence: TGTGCCAGCAGATCAACAGGGCACAATTCACCCCTCCACTTT. This translates into CASRSTGHNSPLHF.

The chain has TRBV27 and TRBJ1-1, with 8 positions matching TRBD1. J gave up 4 bases and V 2 bases, and 9 bases lay outside the gene matches. CDR1 and CDR2 (germline): MNHEY, SMNVEV (reference sequence). CDR3 length: 16 residues. The CDR3 spells CASSLTRTGTGTEAFF. The CDR3 coding sequence is TGTGCCAGCAGTTTAACCCGGACAGGGACGGGCACTGAAGCTTTCTTT.

The chain has TRBV4-3 and TRBJ2-7; D may be TRBD2 (6 bases). Per germline, CDR1 LGHNA and CDR2 YSLEER. The CDR3 is 17 residues long. Trimming pared 0 bases from V and 7 bases from J, leaving 22 bases between. CDR3 coding DNA: TGCGCCAGCAGCCAAGATCTTTATCGGCCCTTGGGGGGAGAGCAGTACTTC. It translates to CASSQDLYRPLGGEQYF.

As DNA, the CDR3 is TGCGCCAGCAGCCAGGGAGACGGGACAGGGGGATTCTGGAGCTATGGCTACACCTTC. Protein: CASSQGDGTGGFWSYGYTF. The chain uses TRBV4-3 and TRBJ1-2; 11 bases are shared with TRBD1. Germline loops: CDR1 LGHNA, CDR2 YSLEER. V dropped 3 bases and J dropped 4; count of bases not matched to a gene: 16. The CDR3 covers 19 residues.

CDR3 loop: CASSKPGTGSNEQFF. DNA for the CDR3: TGTGCCAGCAGTAAACCCGGGACAGGTAGCAATGAGCAGTTCTTC. The V call is TRBV28, the J call TRBJ2-1; 8 positions agree with TRBD1. The CDR3 totals 15 residues. V dropped 5 bases and J dropped 6; count of bases not matched to a gene: 9. Germline values: CDR1 MDHEN, CDR2 SYDVKM.

The chain uses TRBV30 and TRBJ1-2; no firm D call. Germline-derived CDR1 and CDR2 are GTSNPN and SVGIG (reference sequence). V lost 1 base and J lost 6, with 6 bases in between. The CDR3 consists of 11 residues. The CDR3 nucleotides are TGTGCCTGGAGTGAGAGTCATGGCTACACCTTC. Amino acid sequence: CAWSESHGYTF.

V and J are TRBV18 and TRBJ1-1; 9 nucleotides line up with TRBD1. This CDR3 has 17 residues. Unmatched junction bases numbered 10, after V lost 5 bases and J lost 0 bases. Germline CDR1 is KGHSH and CDR2 is LQKENI. This CDR3 is CASSNRDRAYMNTEAFF. As DNA, the CDR3 is TGTGCCAGCTCAAACCGGGACAGGGCGTACATGAACACTGAAGCTTTCTTT.

This clone was observed a few times. The J gene is TRBJ2-3, the V gene TRBV19; TRBD2 matches 8 bases. V shed 3 bases and J 0 bases; nucleotides not matched to a gene: 8. CDR1 is LNHDA, CDR2 SQIVND, per germline (reference sequence). This CDR3 contains 17 residues. The CDR3 here is CASSMRVLADSTDTQYF. In DNA, the CDR3 is TGTGCCAGTAGTATGAGGGTACTAGCGGATAGCACAGATACGCAGTATTTT.

The rearrangement links TRBV28 to TRBJ2-7; 7 nucleotides line up with TRBD1. The trim removed 1 base at V and 5 bases at J, leaving 5 bases unmatched. Germline loops: CDR1 MDHEN, CDR2 SYDVKM. The CDR3 loop spans 14 amino acids. This chain's CDR3 is CASSLYTGEHEQYF. DNA for the CDR3: TGTGCCAGCAGTTTATATACAGGGGAGCACGAGCAGTACTTC.

V usage is TRBV7-9 and J usage is TRBJ1-2; 10 nucleotides align to TRBD1. V lost 1 base to trimming and J lost 1 base; unmatched junction nucleotides: 0. The V gene's germline CDR1 is SEHNR and CDR2 FQNEAQ (reference sequence). The CDR3 consists of 15 residues. The CDR3 coding sequence is TGTGCCAGCAGCTTAGGGGACAGGGGTAACTATGGCTACACCTTC. It specifies CASSLGDRGNYGYTF.

This clone was detected only once. The chain has TRBV7-9 and TRBJ1-2; 11 bases fit TRBD1. CDR3 size: 14 residues. Looked up from germline, CDR1 is SEHNR and CDR2 is FQNEAQ (reference sequence). Trimming took 5 bases from V and 8 from J; bases not matched to a gene: 7. CDR3 sequence: CASSHGQGAGGYTF. The CDR3, as DNA: TGTGCCAGCAGCCACGGACAGGGGGCTGGGGGCTACACCTTC.

V and J are TRBV2 and TRBJ2-7; no reliable D call. The germline CDR1 and CDR2 sequences are SNHLY and FYNNEI. Trimming left V 5 bases short and J 3 bases short, with 14 bases between. The CDR3 spans 14 residues. The DNA of the CDR3 is TGTGCCAGCAGTACTGCCCTAGGAATCTACGAGCAGTACTTC. Its protein product is CASSTALGIYEQYF.

The V gene is TRBV10-2, the J gene TRBJ2-7, with D possibly being TRBD1 (6 bases). The CDR3 sequence is 17 residues long. Germline lookup yields CDR1 WSHSY and CDR2 SAAADI. Trimming pared 4 bases from V and 2 bases from J, leaving 21 bases between. CDR3 coding DNA: TGCGCCAGCAGTGTTTCCGGGACATCCTCTCCTCCCTACGAGCAGTACTTC. Its translation is CASSVSGTSSPPYEQYF.

The genes are TRBV3-1 (or the pseudogene TRBV3-2) and TRBJ2-7; D is possibly TRBD2 (6 bases). The CDR3 runs to 18 residues. V lost 1 base and J lost 3, with 22 bases in between. Germline values: CDR1 LGHDT, CDR2 YNNKEL (reference sequence). The CDR3 here is CASSQGGIRGGAHYEQYF. The CDR3 DNA is TGTGCCAGCAGCCAAGGAGGAATTAGAGGAGGGGCCCACTACGAGCAGTACTTC.

CDR3 region: CASSYGQSEAFF. In DNA form, the CDR3 reads TGCGCCAGCAGCTACGGACAGAGTGAAGCTTTCTTT. J is TRBJ1-1 and V is TRBV5-1; D is possibly TRBD1 (6 bases). V lost 3 bases to trimming and J lost 7 bases, with 10 bases between them. CDR3 length equals 12 residues. In germline, CDR1 is SGHRS, CDR2 YFSETQ. The variable domain in full, with the rest retrieved from reference TRBV5-1 and TRBJ1-1, is KAGVTQTPRYLIKTRGQQVTLSCSPISGHRSVSWYQQTPGQGLQFLFEYFSETQRNKGNFPGRFSGRQFSNSRSEMNVSTLELGDSALYLCASSYGQSEAFFGQGTRLTVV.

The chain employs TRBV10-1 and TRBJ1-5; maybe TRBD1 (5 bases). Germline lookup yields CDR1 WNHNN and CDR2 SYGVQD (reference sequence). V lost 0 bases, J lost 9 bases, and 9 bases lay in between. This CDR3 comprises 13 residues. The CDR3 bases are TGCGCCAGCAGTGAGTCGGAGGGGTTGCCCCAGCATTTT. Amino acid sequence: CASSESEGLPQHF.

This chain connects TRBV5-4 to TRBJ1-2; TRBD1 matches 10 bases. J gave up 7 bases and V 0 bases, and 18 bases lay outside the gene matches. The CDR3 contains 19 residues. Germline CDR1 is SGHNT and CDR2 is YYREEE (reference sequence). The CDR3 sequence is CASSLGRDRGHSRDSGYTF. For the CDR3, the DNA is TGTGCCAGCAGCTTGGGTCGCGACAGGGGGCATAGTCGAGATAGTGGCTACACCTTC.